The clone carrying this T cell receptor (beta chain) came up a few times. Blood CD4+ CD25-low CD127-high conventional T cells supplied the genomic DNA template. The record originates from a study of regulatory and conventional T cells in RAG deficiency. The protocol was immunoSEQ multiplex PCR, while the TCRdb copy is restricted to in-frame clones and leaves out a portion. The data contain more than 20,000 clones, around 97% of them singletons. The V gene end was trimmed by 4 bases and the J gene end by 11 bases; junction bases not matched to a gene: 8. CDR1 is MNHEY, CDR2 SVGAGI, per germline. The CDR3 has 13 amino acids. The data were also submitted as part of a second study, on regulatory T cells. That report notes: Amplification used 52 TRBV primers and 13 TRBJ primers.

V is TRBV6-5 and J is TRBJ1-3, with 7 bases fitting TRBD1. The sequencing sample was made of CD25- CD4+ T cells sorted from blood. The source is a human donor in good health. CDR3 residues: CASSSLTGTAIYF. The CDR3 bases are TGTGCCAGCAGTTCTTTGACAGGGACGGCCATATATTTT.